Below, 14 T cell receptor beta chains from the same sample are listed, as sequenced in a study of T-cell reconstitution after alpha-beta-depleted transplantation in children. Preparation of the TCRbeta library used unique molecular identifiers. MiXCR was run by TCRdb on the PCR reads, yielding one entry per CDR3 protein. The table shows approximately 500,000 distinct CDR3 sequences, with about 10% occurring only once. The sample was PBMCs, taken before TCRalphabeta/CD19-depleted stem cell transplant. Receptors originate from a child aged 2 to 10 with inherited bone marrow failure, due to receive a stem cell transplant.

This clonotype was detected many times. The chain recombines TRBV5-1 with TRBJ2-3, with TRBD2 identical over 14 bases. The length of the CDR3 is 16 residues. J lost 6 bases, V lost 3 bases, and 6 bases had no gene match. Germline loops: CDR1 SGHRS, CDR2 YFSETQ. CDR3 sequence reads: CASSSRLAGGVDTQYF. The CDR3 region has the DNA TGCGCCAGCAGCTCCAGACTAGCGGGGGGGGTGGATACGCAGTATTTT.

The chain joins TRBV5-1 to TRBJ2-7, with D tentatively TRBD2 (5 bases). The V end lost 0 bases, the J end lost 3 bases, and 13 bases lay between the germline ends. Germline lookup yields CDR1 SGHRS and CDR2 YFSETQ. The CDR3 consists of 15 residues. CDR3 nucleotide sequence: TGCGCCAGCAGCTTGGAGCCCAGCGGAAACTACGAGCAGTACTTC. It yields the protein CASSLEPSGNYEQYF.

This clonotype has a count of ten or more. The chain has TRBV5-1 and TRBJ2-2; D gene uncertain. This CDR3 contains 16 residues. CDR1 and CDR2 from the germline V gene are SGHRS and YFSETQ. V gave up 4 bases and J gave up 7 bases, with 20 bases separating them. The CDR3 region is CASSPETWLVNGELFF. CDR3 DNA: TGCGCCAGCAGCCCCGAGACTTGGTTAGTCAACGGGGAGCTGTTTTTT.

This clonotype was detected many times. The chain couples TRBV4-3 to TRBJ2-7, with D uncertain. Germline CDR1 LGHNA, CDR2 YSLEER. V was cut by 0 bases and J by 0 bases, with 9 bases left in between. The CDR3 is made up of 15 amino acids. This CDR3 reads CASSQDPGGSYEQYF. In nucleotides, the CDR3 is TGCGCCAGCAGCCAAGATCCGGGTGGCTCCTACGAGCAGTACTTC.

The J gene is TRBJ2-3, the V gene TRBV11-2; no firm D call. The germline gives CDR1 SGHAT, CDR2 FQNNGV. Trimming removed 5 bases from V and 2 bases from J, with 8 bases in between. The CDR3 consists of 13 residues. CDR3 protein: CASSRKNTDTQYF. CDR3 nucleotides: TGTGCCAGCAGCCGGAAAAACACAGATACGCAGTATTTT.

The V and J genes are TRBV7-2 and TRBJ1-2, with D perhaps TRBD1 (5 bases). The CDR3 runs 16 residues. Trimming left V 4 bases short and J 0 bases short, with 15 bases between. Germline lookup yields CDR1 SGHTA and CDR2 FQGNSA. The CDR3 nucleotides are TGTGCCAGCAGCTCGCCTGCCGGGACCCCTAACTATGGCTACACCTTC. Protein product: CASSSPAGTPNYGYTF.

The chain uses TRBV11-1 and TRBJ2-5, with D perhaps matching TRBD1 (6 bases). The CDR3 loop spans 12 amino acids. Germline values: CDR1 SGHAT, CDR2 FQDESV (reference sequence). With 5 bases removed from V and 13 bases from J, the gap between germline ends came to 17 bases. The chain's CDR3 is CASSTPGVEWYF. The CDR3 nucleotides are TGTGCCAGCAGCACGCCAGGGGTGGAGTGGTACTTC.

This clonotype was counted a few times. The rearrangement links TRBV30 to TRBJ2-7, with D perhaps assigned TRBD1 or TRBD2 (6 bases each). The germline V gene has CDR1 GTSNPN and CDR2 SVGIG (reference sequence). Deletions cut 1 base from V and 0 bases from J, with 13 bases between. The CDR3 is made up of 15 amino acids. The CDR3 region is CAWSEGGRSSYEQYF. DNA of the CDR3: TGTGCCTGGAGTGAAGGGGGGCGGTCCTCCTACGAGCAGTACTTC.

This clonotype has a handful of counts. The V and J genes are TRBV6-1 and TRBJ2-1; D might be TRBD1 (6 bases). With 7 bases removed from V and 0 bases from J, the gap between germline ends came to 16 bases. This CDR3 has 16 amino acids. Looked up from germline, CDR1 is MNHNS and CDR2 is SASEGT. The chain's CDR3 is CASKTEGESSYNEQFF. The CDR3 DNA reads TGTGCCAGCAAGACCGAGGGGGAGAGCTCCTACAATGAGCAGTTCTTC.

This clonotype was counted many times. The chain is built from TRBV27 and TRBJ1-6; 8 nucleotides agree with TRBD1. Germline trimming cut 7 bases from V and 6 bases from J; bases unmatched to any gene: 5. From germline, CDR1 is MNHEY and CDR2 SMNVEV (reference sequence). The CDR3 totals 14 residues. The CDR3 loop is CASTRDRGNSPLHF. As DNA, the CDR3 is TGTGCCAGCACCCGCGACAGGGGTAATTCACCCCTCCACTTT.

This clonotype was detected many times. The chain joins TRBV12-3 or TRBV12-4 to TRBJ2-3; perhaps TRBD2 as D (6 bases). The V gene lost 0 bases and the J gene lost 2 bases, with 9 bases spanning the gap. The CDR3 length is 15 residues. The CDR3 spells CASSLAGGLTDTQYF. The CDR3 DNA reads TGTGCCAGCAGTTTAGCGGGAGGACTCACAGATACGCAGTATTTT.

This clonotype was found many times. V is TRBV28 and J is TRBJ2-7; no definite D call. The germline CDR1 and CDR2 sequences are MDHEN and SYDVKM. The CDR3 covers 15 residues. Trimming pared 2 bases from V and 0 bases from J, leaving 11 bases between. CDR3 sequence: CASSLGGQSSYEQYF. The CDR3 region has the DNA TGTGCCAGCAGTTTAGGTGGGCAGAGCTCCTACGAGCAGTACTTC. The full variable domain, completed using reference TRBV28 and TRBJ2-7, is DVKVTQSSRYLVKRTGEKVFLECVQDMDHENMFWYRQDPGLGLRLIYFSYDVKMKEKGDIPEGYSVSREKKERFSLILESASTNQTSMYLCASSLGGQSSYEQYFGPGTRLTVT.

This clonotype came up once. V and J are TRBV7-9 and TRBJ2-1; 8 nucleotides line up with TRBD2. The CDR3 covers 16 residues. Trimming removed 2 bases from V and 2 bases from J; junction bases left unmatched: 5. Per the germline V gene, CDR1 is SEHNR and CDR2 is FQNEAQ (reference sequence). The CDR3, as DNA: TGTGCCAGCAGCTTATATCTCGGGAGGGCCTACAATGAGCAGTTCTTC. Amino acids: CASSLYLGRAYNEQFF.

This clonotype occurred many times. V gene TRBV6-1 combines with J gene TRBJ2-1, with 7 nucleotides matching TRBD2. CDR1 is MNHNS and CDR2 is SASEGT in the germline V gene. This CDR3 region has 14 residues. Trimming took 7 bases from V and 0 from J; bases not matched to a gene: 3. CDR3 bases: TGTGCCAGCATCGGCGGGAGCTCCTACAATGAGCAGTTCTTC. This encodes CASIGGSSYNEQFF.